The present entry profiles one TCR beta chain with its context. Germline values: CDR1 LNHDA, CDR2 SQIVND (reference sequence). J gave up 5 bases and V 5 bases, and 9 bases lay outside the gene matches. The CDR3 consists of 15 residues. Generated by immunoSEQ multiplex PCR, the TCRdb table keeps only in-frame clones and is missing some. The sample contains about 120,000 clones, about 89% of which appear only once. The data were obtained in a study of PD-L1 blockade in urothelial cancer. Time point meaning: peripheral blood 6 weeks after treatment start. The V and J genes are TRBV19 and TRBJ1-5; TRBD1 matches 7 bases. Sequenced here: PBMCs, sampled around atezolizumab (anti-PD-L1) treatment. This receptor was identified in a man aged 55 to 70 with urothelial cancer. The CDR3 here is CASSRGQTDHQPQHF. The CDR3 nucleotides read TGTGCCAGTAGTCGGGGACAGACGGACCATCAGCCCCAGCATTTT.